The 27 T cell receptor beta chains reported below all come from one sample, sequenced in a study of identical twins. TCRdb re-called the 5' RACE reads through MiXCR, storing one row per CDR3 protein. The sample lists roughly 1.6 million distinct CDR3 sequences; less than 40% were seen once. Sequencing was carried out using cord blood. Every receptor here comes from a newborn girl in good health.

On this clonotype: One end of the junction fails to match germline, which may point to a read error. The V call is TRBV20-1, the J call TRBJ1-2; weak D call: TRBD1 (5 bases). The CDR3 covers 14 residues. Germline CDR1 DFQATT, CDR2 SNEGSKA (reference sequence). CDR3 DNA sequence: TGCAGTGCAGACTCAGGGCCCTCTAACTGTGGCTACACCTTC. This codes for CSADSGPSNCGYTF.

The sample holds a few counts of this clonotype. The chain is built from TRBV24-1 and TRBJ1-2; D is unresolved. V gave up 6 bases and J gave up 5 bases, with 9 bases separating them. In germline, CDR1 is KGHDR, CDR2 SFDVKD. The CDR3 has 12 residues. Here the CDR3 DNA reads TGTGCCACCAGTAACACCGGGTATGGCTACACCTTC. It encodes CATSNTGYGYTF.

This clonotype was recorded many times. The gene calls are TRBV5-1 and TRBJ2-3, with 8 bases lining up with TRBD2. This CDR3 region has 13 residues. V was clipped by 2 bases and J by 6 bases; unmatched bases: 2. The germline gives CDR1 SGHRS, CDR2 YFSETQ. CDR3 nucleotide sequence: TGCGCCAGCAGCTTCCCTAGCGGGGATACGCAGTATTTT. Its translation: CASSFPSGDTQYF.

The chain combines TRBV14 with TRBJ1-1; no clear D. CDR3 size: 13 residues. V was clipped by 7 bases and J by 0 bases, with 9 bases between them. Per the germline V gene, CDR1 is SGHDN and CDR2 is FVKESK. This chain's CDR3 is CASTDTMNTEAFF. The CDR3 region has the DNA TGTGCCAGCACTGACACAATGAACACTGAAGCTTTCTTT.

V is TRBV25-1 and J is TRBJ1-1; 9 nucleotides agree with TRBD1. Germline V gene data show CDR1 as MGHDK and CDR2 as SYGVNS. J was trimmed by 3 bases and V by 1 base; bases with no gene match: 3. The CDR3 extends over 15 amino acids. The chain's CDR3 is CASSESTGGDTEAFF. DNA for the CDR3: TGTGCCAGCAGTGAATCCACAGGGGGCGACACTGAAGCTTTCTTT.

This clonotype has only a few counts. J is TRBJ2-5 and V is TRBV20-1, with 10 bases that match TRBD2. V was pared by 3 bases and J by 0 bases, with 1 base of the junction left unmatched. The CDR3 loop spans 14 amino acids. CDR1 and CDR2 from the germline V gene are DFQATT and SNEGSKA (reference sequence). The CDR3 DNA is TGCAGTGCTAGTAGCGGGGGGTACCAAGAGACCCAGTACTTC. Amino acid sequence: CSASSGGYQETQYF.

This clonotype has a handful of counts. The rearrangement uses TRBV3-1 and TRBJ2-6, with 10 bases matching TRBD2. This CDR3 is built from 19 residues. Germline V gene lookup returns CDR1 LGHDT and CDR2 YNNKEL (reference sequence). V shed 2 bases, J shed 1 base, and the junction held 8 bases outside the gene matches. The CDR3 is CASSQRRLAGISGANVLTF. The CDR3 DNA reads as TGTGCCAGCAGCCAACGAAGACTAGCGGGTATATCTGGGGCCAACGTCCTGACTTTC.

This sequence joins TRBV28 and TRBJ2-7; 10 positions agree with TRBD1. CDR1 and CDR2 (germline): MDHEN, SYDVKM. The CDR3 extends over 17 amino acids. Trimming removed 5 bases from V and 1 base from J; junction bases left unmatched: 11. For the CDR3, the DNA is TGTGCCAGCAGTACCCTCCCGGGACAGGGGCTTTCCTACGAGCAGTACTTC. Translated, it gives CASSTLPGQGLSYEQYF. The full variable domain, its missing parts supplied by reference TRBV28 and TRBJ2-7, is DVKVTQSSRYLVKRTGEKVFLECVQDMDHENMFWYRQDPGLGLRLIYFSYDVKMKEKGDIPEGYSVSREKKERFSLILESASTNQTSMYLCASSTLPGQGLSYEQYFGPGTRLTVT.

CDR3 residues: CASSQDPTQSSYEQYF. Written as DNA, the CDR3 is TGTGCCAGCAGCCAAGATCCGACTCAGAGCTCCTACGAGCAGTACTTC. The V gene is TRBV14, the J gene TRBJ2-7; D gene unclear. Germline V CDR1 and CDR2: SGHDN, FVKESK. This CDR3 is built from 16 residues. V was cut by 0 bases and J by 0 bases, with 12 bases left in between.

This sequence joins TRBV6-1 and TRBJ1-2, with TRBD1 as a possible D gene (6 bases). The V gene's germline CDR1 is MNHNS and CDR2 SASEGT. V lost 4 bases and J 8 bases, leaving 14 bases between the germline ends. The CDR3 sequence is 13 residues long. The chain's CDR3 is CASSVGAIRGYTF. In DNA, the CDR3 is TGTGCCAGCAGTGTGGGGGCTATTCGGGGCTACACCTTC.

This clonotype was detected many times. V usage is TRBV28 and J usage is TRBJ2-7; tentative D call: TRBD2 (6 bases). CDR3 length equals 17 residues. V was cut by 3 bases and J by 2 bases, with 20 bases left in between. Germline CDR1 and CDR2: MDHEN and SYDVKM. CDR3 DNA sequence: TGTGCCAGCAGTTTTGAGCGTCCCGGGAGTTTCCCCTACGAGCAGTACTTC. Translation gives CASSFERPGSFPYEQYF.

Remarks on this clonotype: At one of its ends the junction is not consistent with the germline gene, which may arise from a read error. V and J are TRBV6-5 and TRBJ2-1, with unresolved D. CDR3 length: 12 residues. Germline loops: CDR1 MNHEY, CDR2 SVGAGI. CDR3 residues: CASSDPYNEHFF. The CDR3 nucleotides read TGTGCCAGCAGTGACCCCTACAATGAGCATTTCTTC.

The chain recombines TRBV3-1 with TRBJ1-1; possible D gene TRBD1, 6 bases. Per germline, CDR1 LGHDT and CDR2 YNNKEL (reference sequence). V was cut by 3 bases and J by 5 bases, with 37 bases left in between. This CDR3 region has 22 residues. The DNA of the CDR3 is TGTGCCAGCAGCCAGGGGCTAAGTTTCGGGACAAGTAGGTCAAGGATTGGGACTGAAGCTTTCTTT. This sequence encodes CASSQGLSFGTSRSRIGTEAFF.

In this sample, this clonotype turned up many times. CDR3 sequence (DNA): TGTGCCAGCAGCCAAGAGGCGACAGGGGTGGGAGATACGCAGTATTTT. It is translated as CASSQEATGVGDTQYF. The chain combines TRBV4-2 with TRBJ2-3; 8 nucleotides line up with TRBD1. Germline-derived CDR1 and CDR2 are LGHNA and YNFKEQ. The CDR3 has 16 residues. J gave up 5 bases and V 0 bases, and 7 bases lay outside the gene matches.

This clonotype was seen a handful of times. The J gene is TRBJ2-1, the V gene TRBV4-2; tentatively, D is TRBD2 (6 bases). V lost 4 bases and J 6 bases, leaving 19 bases between the germline ends. There are 16 residues in the CDR3. Germline CDR1 LGHNA, CDR2 YNFKEQ. Written as DNA, the CDR3 is TGTGCCAGCAGCCCCGCCCGGCTAGCGTTGAGCAATGAGCAGTTCTTC. The encoded protein is CASSPARLALSNEQFF.

The chain links TRBV12-3 or TRBV12-4 to TRBJ2-3; TRBD1 matches 10 bases. J gave up 2 bases and V 1 base, and 9 bases lay outside the gene matches. CDR3 length equals 18 residues. In DNA form, the CDR3 reads TGTGCCAGCAGTTTAGGTCAAGACAGGGGGCGAGTCACAGATACGCAGTATTTT. Translated: CASSLGQDRGRVTDTQYF.

This clonotype has only a few counts. The chain has TRBV27 and TRBJ1-1; 7 bases are a match to TRBD1. The germline V gene encodes CDR1 MNHEY and CDR2 SMNVEV (reference sequence). V lost 8 bases to trimming and J lost 3 bases; unmatched junction nucleotides: 12. This CDR3 is built from 15 residues. In DNA, the CDR3 is TGTGCCAGCTCCATCCAACAGGGGAGGGACACTGAAGCTTTCTTT. This codes for CASSIQQGRDTEAFF.

This rearrangement joins TRBV7-9 to TRBJ2-7; TRBD1 is a possible D gene (6 bases). The germline V gene has CDR1 SEHNR and CDR2 FQNEAQ (reference sequence). The V gene lost 5 bases and the J gene lost 1 base, with 15 bases spanning the gap. There are 15 residues in the CDR3. The CDR3 sequence: CASSPTDSLSYEQYF. The CDR3 DNA reads TGTGCCAGCAGCCCTACGGACAGCCTTTCCTACGAGCAGTACTTC.

The chain employs TRBV7-6 and TRBJ1-4; D possibly corresponds to TRBD1 (5 bases). Between the trimmed V and J ends, which lost 2 bases and 8 bases, there was a span of 15 bases. The V gene's germline CDR1 is SGHVS and CDR2 FNYEAQ. The CDR3 consists of 15 residues. CDR3 protein: CASSLLAQEGEKLFF. The DNA of the CDR3 is TGTGCCAGCAGCTTATTAGCACAGGAGGGGGAAAAACTGTTTTTT.

The chain joins TRBV7-6 to TRBJ2-3; no definite D call. CDR1 SGHVS and CDR2 FNYEAQ come from the germline V gene. V dropped 7 bases and J dropped 1 base, with 18 bases sitting between them. The CDR3 length is 16 residues. Here the CDR3 reads CASTQMPYSGTDTQYF. CDR3 bases: TGTGCCAGCACCCAAATGCCCTACAGCGGCACAGATACGCAGTATTTT.

This clonotype was recorded many times. The V call is TRBV14, the J call TRBJ2-3, with D uncertain. V was clipped by 4 bases and J by 5 bases, with 16 bases between them. This CDR3 region has 15 residues. Per the germline V gene, CDR1 is SGHDN and CDR2 is FVKESK. DNA of the CDR3: TGTGCCAGCAGCCCTGGAGTCGGGTTGGGAGATACGCAGTATTTT. Protein: CASSPGVGLGDTQYF. Supplemented by reference TRBV14 and TRBJ2-3, the full variable domain reads EAGVTQFPSHSVIEKGQTVTLRCDPISGHDNLYWYRRVMGKEIKFLLHFVKESKQDESGMPNNRFLAERTGGTYSTLKVQPAELEDSGVYFCASSPGVGLGDTQYFGPGTRLTVL.

This clonotype was recorded once. V is TRBV11-2 and J is TRBJ2-7, with 10 bases that match TRBD2. The ends lost 6 bases at V and 7 bases at J; junction bases unmatched: 12. This CDR3 comprises 15 residues. Per germline, CDR1 SGHAT and CDR2 FQNNGV. CDR3 region: CASSLVAGGLGEQYF. The DNA of the CDR3 is TGTGCCAGCAGTCTCGTAGCGGGGGGCCTAGGTGAGCAGTACTTC.

This clonotype was seen a few times. The chain joins TRBV29-1 to TRBJ1-5; D might be TRBD1 (5 bases). CDR3 size: 16 residues. Germline V CDR1 and CDR2: SQVTM, ANQGSEA. V was trimmed by 5 bases and J by 2 bases, leaving 19 bases between them. CDR3 coding DNA: TGCAGCGTTTCGGGGGGAGGGAATATGGGCAATCAGCCCCAGCATTTT. Its translation is CSVSGGGNMGNQPQHF.

V usage is TRBV14 and J usage is TRBJ2-2; possibly TRBD2 for D (6 bases). V dropped 0 bases and J dropped 8 bases, with 16 bases sitting between them. CDR1 is SGHDN and CDR2 is FVKESK in the germline V gene. The CDR3 runs to 16 residues. The CDR3 sequence: CASSQDGMTSNGELFF. The DNA for the CDR3 is TGTGCCAGCAGCCAAGATGGCATGACTAGTAATGGGGAGCTGTTTTTT.

The chain couples TRBV10-3 to TRBJ2-7; 13 positions match TRBD2. Germline V CDR1 and CDR2: ENHRY, SYGVKD. There are 16 residues in the CDR3. Trimming cost V 3 bases and J 3 bases; bases outside gene matches: 5. CDR3 protein: CAISERTSGRVYEQYF. For the CDR3, the DNA is TGTGCCATCAGTGAACGGACTAGCGGGAGAGTCTACGAGCAGTACTTC.

The V and J genes are TRBV5-6 and TRBJ2-1; D remains unclear. Germline V CDR1 and CDR2: SGHDT, YYEEEE. V was pared by 5 bases and J by 8 bases, with 14 bases between. The CDR3 contains 13 residues. CDR3 region: CASRGRLRDEQFF. The CDR3 DNA follows: TGTGCCAGCAGGGGCCGTTTAAGGGATGAGCAGTTCTTC.

This sequence joins TRBV7-8 and TRBJ1-1; 7 nucleotides line up with TRBD1. With 3 bases clipped from V and 0 bases from J, the junction kept 13 bases outside the gene matches. The CDR3 spans 18 residues. Per the germline V gene, CDR1 is SGHVS and CDR2 is FQNEAQ. The CDR3 DNA follows: TGTGCCAGCAGCTTCCCAAGGGACAGCTCAAAACTGAACACTGAAGCTTTCTTT. Translating it yields CASSFPRDSSKLNTEAFF.